Following are 23 T cell receptor beta chains from one sample sequenced in a study of PD-1 blockade in classical Hodgkin lymphoma. Method: immunoSEQ multiplex PCR; TCRdb's copy keeps in-frame clones and lacks some. The top ten hold approximately 11% of the sample, which has about 46,000 clones, over 70% seen once. All the patients suffered relapse after autologous stem cell transplantation, and brentuximab vedotin exposure differed. This material consisted of peripheral blood mononuclear cells (PBMCs), taken at baseline. The receptor set was obtained from a human donor with classical Hodgkin lymphoma.

The gene calls are TRBV28 and TRBJ1-1; a possible D gene is TRBD1 (5 bases). This CDR3 contains 13 residues. V was clipped by 8 bases and J by 7 bases, with 17 bases between them. Germline CDR1 and CDR2: MDHEN and SYDVKM. DNA for the CDR3: TGTGCCAGCCTGGGCTCCCAGAGGGGTGAAGCTTTCTTT. It specifies CASLGSQRGEAFF.

This clone was observed a handful of times. V is TRBV30 and J is TRBJ2-6; a possible D gene is TRBD2 (6 bases). The germline V and J ends were trimmed by 1 base and 2 bases, with 6 bases remaining between them. The germline V gene has CDR1 GTSNPN and CDR2 SVGIG (reference sequence). This CDR3 contains 14 residues. In nucleotides, the CDR3 is TGTGCCTGGAGTGCGGGGGCTGGGGCCAACGTCCTGACTTTC. Protein product: CAWSAGAGANVLTF. The variable domain in full, with the rest retrieved from reference TRBV30 and TRBJ2-6, is SQTIHQWPATLVQPVGSPLSLECTVEGTSNPNLYWYRQAAGRGLQLLFYSVGIGQISSEVPQNLSASRPQDRQFILSSKKLLLSDSGFYLCAWSAGAGANVLTFGAGSRLTVL.

The rearrangement links TRBV29-1 to TRBJ1-1, with D unclear. CDR3 size: 11 residues. Trimming stripped 4 bases from V and 7 bases from J, with 10 bases between. The V gene's germline CDR1 is SQVTM and CDR2 ANQGSEA. Here the CDR3 reads CSVADVLEAFF. CDR3 sequence (DNA): TGCAGCGTTGCGGACGTACTTGAAGCTTTCTTT.

This chain links TRBV18 with TRBJ1-2; weak D call: TRBD1 (5 bases). Trimming pared 2 bases from V and 8 bases from J, leaving 27 bases between. The V gene's germline CDR1 is KGHSH and CDR2 LQKENI. The CDR3 sequence is 18 residues long. The CDR3 sequence: CASSPKSGTDRPLQGYTF. DNA for the CDR3: TGTGCCAGCTCACCAAAAAGTGGGACGGATCGACCACTTCAGGGCTACACCTTC.

The CDR3 region has the DNA TGTGCCAGCAGCCAAAGCCCTCAAAGAACCTACAATGAGCAGTTCTTC. Protein: CASSQSPQRTYNEQFF. The V and J genes are TRBV7-2 and TRBJ2-1; D is unresolved. This CDR3 is built from 16 residues. Trimming stripped 5 bases from V and 2 bases from J, with 16 bases between. Germline V gives CDR1 SGHTA, CDR2 FQGNSA.

Only a few counts were recorded for this clone. The rearrangement uses TRBV5-6 and TRBJ2-1, with 8 bases that match TRBD1. The V segment lost 2 bases and the J segment 12 bases; nucleotides outside the gene matches: 4. Per germline, CDR1 SGHDT and CDR2 YYEEEE. CDR3 size: 12 residues. CDR3 in DNA: TGTGCCAGCAGCTTAAATGACAGGGGGCAGTTCTTC. It specifies CASSLNDRGQFF. The variable domain in full, with the rest retrieved from reference TRBV5-6 and TRBJ2-1, is DAGVTQSPTHLIKTRGQQVTLRCSPKSGHDTVSWYQQALGQGPQFIFQYYEEEERQRGNFPDRFSGHQFPNYSSELNVNALLLGDSALYLCASSLNDRGQFFGPGTRLTVL.

Here the CDR3 reads CASSYSRGGEQYF. The CDR3 DNA reads as TGTGCCAGCAGCTACAGCCGGGGGGGCGAGCAGTACTTC. The genes are TRBV11-3 and TRBJ2-7, with 8 bases aligning to TRBD2. V was clipped by 4 bases and J by 6 bases; unmatched bases: 5. This CDR3 has 13 amino acids. Germline CDR1 reads SGHNT; CDR2 reads YENEEA.

The genes are TRBV4-1 and TRBJ2-5; 11 bases line up with TRBD2. Trimming removed 5 bases from V and 5 bases from J; junction bases left unmatched: 10. The CDR3 has 16 residues. Per germline, CDR1 MGHRA and CDR2 YSYEKL. The CDR3 DNA reads as TGCGCCAGCAGCACATTAGCGGGGGGGCCGGTGGAGACCCAGTACTTC. Its protein is CASSTLAGGPVETQYF.

The rearrangement uses TRBV19 and TRBJ2-7, with a tentative D call TRBD2 (7 bases). Germline V gene sequence: CDR1 LNHDA, CDR2 SQIVND (reference sequence). The CDR3 length is 15 residues. Trimming pared 9 bases from V and 1 base from J, leaving 19 bases between. The CDR3 loop is CASRTRGAVSYEQYF. The CDR3 DNA reads TGTGCCAGCCGGACCCGGGGGGCGGTTTCCTACGAGCAGTACTTC.

This chain joins TRBV30 and TRBJ1-2; D is uncertain. The CDR3 has 15 residues. Germline CDR1 is GTSNPN and CDR2 is SVGIG (reference sequence). Trimming took 0 bases from V and 5 from J, leaving 16 bases between them. The CDR3 DNA reads as TGTGCCTGGAGTGTACTGGATCCCAAGAGATATGGCTACACCTTC. The encoded protein is CAWSVLDPKRYGYTF.

This clone was observed a few times. The rearrangement uses TRBV29-1 and TRBJ1-2; a possible D gene is TRBD1 (5 bases). V was cut by 0 bases and J by 1 base, with 18 bases left in between. This CDR3 is 17 amino acids long. CDR1 SQVTM and CDR2 ANQGSEA come from the germline V gene. CDR3 region: CSVEDRFEGRYNYGYTF. DNA for the CDR3: TGCAGCGTTGAAGATCGATTTGAGGGGAGATATAACTATGGCTACACCTTC.

The CDR3 here is CASMDRSGHYGYTF. DNA for the CDR3: TGTGCCAGTATGGACAGGTCGGGCCACTATGGCTACACCTTC. The chain carries TRBV19 and TRBJ1-2; TRBD1 agrees at 7 bases. V shed 7 bases and J 3 bases; nucleotides not matched to a gene: 8. Germline V gives CDR1 LNHDA, CDR2 SQIVND (reference sequence). This CDR3 has 14 amino acids.

This clone appeared a few times. The chain carries TRBV7-8 and TRBJ1-3; tentative D call: TRBD1 (6 bases). CDR1 and CDR2 from the germline V gene are SGHVS and FQNEAQ. The CDR3 contains 13 residues. Deletions cut 8 bases from V and 2 bases from J, with 10 bases between. Here the CDR3 reads CASSGGPGNTIYF. DNA of the CDR3: TGTGCCAGCTCCGGGGGCCCTGGAAACACCATATATTTT. Supplemented by reference TRBV7-8 and TRBJ1-3, the full variable domain reads GAGVSQSPRYKVAKRGQDVALRCDPISGHVSLFWYQQALGQGPEFLTYFQNEAQLDKSGLPSDRFFAERPEGSVSTLKIQRTQQEDSAVYLCASSGGPGNTIYFGEGSWLTVV.

V usage is TRBV7-2 and J usage is TRBJ2-2, with 7 bases aligning to TRBD1. The V segment lost 6 bases and the J segment 4 bases; nucleotides outside the gene matches: 8. The CDR3 totals 15 residues. Looked up from germline, CDR1 is SGHTA and CDR2 is FQGNSA. The DNA of the CDR3 is TGTGCCAGCAGACAGGGGACGGGGCGCACCGGGGAGCTGTTTTTT. Protein: CASRQGTGRTGELFF.

This clone was detected a few times. The chain has TRBV4-1 and TRBJ1-2; TRBD1 aligns across 9 bases. The CDR3 is 19 residues long. Per the germline V gene, CDR1 is MGHRA and CDR2 is YSYEKL. V was pared by 3 bases and J by 4 bases, with 18 bases of the junction left unmatched. This CDR3 reads CASSQRGGGQGRPTYGYTF. Here the CDR3 DNA reads TGCGCCAGCAGCCAGAGGGGAGGGGGACAGGGTAGACCGACCTATGGCTACACCTTC.

V usage is TRBV7-2 and J usage is TRBJ2-7; 7 bases agree with TRBD1. With V trimmed by 1 base and J by 2 bases, 5 bases remained unmatched. Germline CDR1 and CDR2: SGHTA and FQGNSA. CDR3 length: 15 amino acids. CDR3 region: CASSLDSTGAYEQYF. The CDR3 nucleotides are TGTGCCAGCAGCTTAGATTCCACAGGGGCCTACGAGCAGTACTTC.

V usage is TRBV28 and J usage is TRBJ1-1, with 8 nucleotides matching TRBD1. The J segment lost 3 bases and the V segment lost 5 bases, leaving 11 bases of the junction unmatched. Germline assignment: CDR1 MDHEN and CDR2 SYDVKM. This CDR3 comprises 16 residues. In DNA form, the CDR3 reads TGTGCCAGCAGTCCCAGACAGGGGATAGTGGACACTGAAGCTTTCTTT. It is translated as CASSPRQGIVDTEAFF.

The chain couples TRBV9 to TRBJ2-1; the match to TRBD2 covers 9 bases. This CDR3 contains 15 residues. Trimming removed 0 bases from V and 4 bases from J; junction bases left unmatched: 2. Germline V gene lookup returns CDR1 SGDLS and CDR2 YYNGEE. CDR3 region: CASSVVAGAYNEQFF. DNA of the CDR3: TGTGCCAGCAGCGTAGTAGCGGGGGCTTACAATGAGCAGTTCTTC.

The chain is built from TRBV6-6 and TRBJ2-7; D tentatively fits TRBD1 or TRBD2 (5 bases each). Germline CDR1 is MNHNY and CDR2 is SVGAGI (reference sequence). V lost 1 base and J lost 7, with 11 bases in between. CDR3 length: 13 amino acids. For the CDR3, the DNA is TGTGCCAGCAGTTACTGGAAAGAGGGGGAGCAGTACTTC. This codes for CASSYWKEGEQYF.

This clone appeared once. The V call is TRBV13, the J call TRBJ2-3, with D perhaps TRBD1 or TRBD2 (5 bases each). The CDR3 totals 14 residues. Germline V CDR1 and CDR2: PRHDT, FYEKMQ (reference sequence). V was trimmed by 3 bases and J by 6 bases, leaving 13 bases between them. The CDR3 spells CASSLTRGGDTQYF. The DNA of the CDR3 is TGTGCCAGCAGCTTGACTCGGGGCGGGGATACGCAGTATTTT.

This chain uses TRBV7-6 with TRBJ2-3; weak D call: TRBD2 (6 bases). CDR1 is SGHVS, CDR2 FNYEAQ, per germline. Trimming removed 3 bases at V and 6 bases at J, with 13 bases between. This CDR3 spans 14 amino acids. CDR3 sequence: CASSFGLASDTQYF. The DNA for the CDR3 is TGTGCCAGCAGCTTTGGGCTAGCGTCGGATACGCAGTATTTT.

The rearrangement joins TRBV5-1 to TRBJ2-3, with D maybe TRBD2 (5 bases). Trimming cost V 0 bases and J 2 bases, with 16 bases left between them. The CDR3 is 17 residues long. The germline V gene has CDR1 SGHRS and CDR2 YFSETQ. The CDR3 sequence: CASSLAGGIDLTDTQYF. DNA for the CDR3: TGCGCCAGCAGCTTGGCCGGAGGTATCGATCTCACAGATACGCAGTATTTT.

In regard to this clone: At the DNA level, this CDR3 is encoded by other sequences in the same sample as well. The chain joins TRBV5-1 to TRBJ1-3; 8 positions match TRBD1. J was trimmed by 3 bases and V by 3 bases; bases with no gene match: 2. Germline-derived CDR1 and CDR2 are SGHRS and YFSETQ. The CDR3 is 14 amino acids. CDR3 sequence (DNA): TGCGCCAGCAGCTCCGGGACAGGTGGAAACACCATATATTTT. Its translation is CASSSGTGGNTIYF. Variable domain in full (rest from reference TRBV5-1 and TRBJ1-3): KAGVTQTPRYLIKTRGQQVTLSCSPISGHRSVSWYQQTPGQGLQFLFEYFSETQRNKGNFPGRFSGRQFSNSRSEMNVSTLELGDSALYLCASSSGTGGNTIYFGEGSWLTVV.